By sample share, the clone carrying this TCR beta chain is medium-sized. A single record per CDR3 protein comes from TCRdb applying MiXCR to the 5' RACE reads. This sample yields several thousand distinct CDR3 sequences, of which approximately 35% are seen a single time; approximately 7% belongs to the top ten. The V gene end was trimmed by 1 base and the J gene end by 7 bases; junction bases not matched to a gene: 12. Germline CDR1 MGHRA, CDR2 YSYEKL. The CDR3 is 17 residues long. J is TRBJ2-2 and V is TRBV4-1; TRBD2 matches 7 bases. The sample taken for sequencing was tumor-infiltrating memory CD4+ T cells sorted from the breast tumor. The sample's subset: memory CD4+ T cells, CD4+CD45RO+CD25-. The source is a female donor with breast cancer. This CDR3 reads CASSQVLGGSSFGELFF. The CDR3 bases are TGCGCCAGCAGCCAAGTTCTGGGCGGGAGTTCGTTCGGGGAGCTGTTTTTT.